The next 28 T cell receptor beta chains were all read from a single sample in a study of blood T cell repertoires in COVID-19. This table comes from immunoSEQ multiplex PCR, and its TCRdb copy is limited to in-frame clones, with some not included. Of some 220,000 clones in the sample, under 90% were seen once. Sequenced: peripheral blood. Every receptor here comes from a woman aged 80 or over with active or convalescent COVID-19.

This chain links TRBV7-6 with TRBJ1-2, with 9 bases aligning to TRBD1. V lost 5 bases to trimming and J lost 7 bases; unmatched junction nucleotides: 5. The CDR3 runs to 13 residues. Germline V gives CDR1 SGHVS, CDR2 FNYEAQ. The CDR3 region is CASSRDRAGGYTF. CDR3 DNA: TGTGCCAGCAGCCGGGACAGGGCGGGTGGCTACACCTTC.

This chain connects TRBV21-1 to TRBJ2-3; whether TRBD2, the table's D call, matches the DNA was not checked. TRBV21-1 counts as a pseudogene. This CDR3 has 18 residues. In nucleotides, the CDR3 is TGTGCCAGCAGCAAAGCCGGTAGCGGCGGGAGGTTTCCAGATACGCAGTATTTT. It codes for CASSKAGSGGRFPDTQYF.

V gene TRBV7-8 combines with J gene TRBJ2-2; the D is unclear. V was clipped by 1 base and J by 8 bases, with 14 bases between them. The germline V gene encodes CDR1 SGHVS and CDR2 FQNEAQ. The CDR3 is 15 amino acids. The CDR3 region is CASSLDGQSYGELFF. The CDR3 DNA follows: TGTGCCAGCAGCTTAGATGGTCAGTCGTATGGGGAGCTGTTTTTT.

This CDR3 reads CASSIGQGGGYTF. In DNA form, the CDR3 reads TGTGCCAGCAGTATAGGACAGGGTGGCGGCTACACCTTC. The chain links TRBV28 to TRBJ1-2; 8 bases agree with TRBD1. Germline V gene lookup returns CDR1 MDHEN and CDR2 SYDVKM. V shed 5 bases and J 8 bases; nucleotides not matched to a gene: 7. The CDR3 totals 13 residues.

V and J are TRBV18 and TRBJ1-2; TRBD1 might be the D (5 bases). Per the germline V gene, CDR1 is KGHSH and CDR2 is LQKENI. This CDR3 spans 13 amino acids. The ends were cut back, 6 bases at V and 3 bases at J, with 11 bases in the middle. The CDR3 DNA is TGTGCCAGCTCCGCTGACAGTTACTATGGCTACACCTTC. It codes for CASSADSYYGYTF.

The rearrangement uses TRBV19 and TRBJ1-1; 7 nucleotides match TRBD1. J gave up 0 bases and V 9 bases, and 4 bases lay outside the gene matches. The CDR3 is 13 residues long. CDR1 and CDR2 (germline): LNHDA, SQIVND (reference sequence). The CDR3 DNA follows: TGTGCCAGCAGGACAGGACTGAACACTGAAGCTTTCTTT. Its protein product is CASRTGLNTEAFF. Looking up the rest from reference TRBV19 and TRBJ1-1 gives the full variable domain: DGGITQSPKYLFRKEGQNVTLSCEQNLNHDAMYWYRQDPGQGLRLIYYSQIVNDFQKGDIAEGYSVSREKKESFPLTVTSAQKNPTAFYLCASRTGLNTEAFFGQGTRLTVV.

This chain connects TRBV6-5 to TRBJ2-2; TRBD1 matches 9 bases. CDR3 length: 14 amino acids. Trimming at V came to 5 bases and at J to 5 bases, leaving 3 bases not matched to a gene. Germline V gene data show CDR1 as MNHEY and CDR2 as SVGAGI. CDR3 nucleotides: TGTGCCAGCAGTAGGACAGGGGCTACCGGGGAGCTGTTTTTT. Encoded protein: CASSRTGATGELFF.

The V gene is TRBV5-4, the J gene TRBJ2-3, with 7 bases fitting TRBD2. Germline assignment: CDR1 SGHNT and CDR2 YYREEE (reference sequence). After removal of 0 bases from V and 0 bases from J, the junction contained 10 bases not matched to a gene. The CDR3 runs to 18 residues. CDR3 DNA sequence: TGTGCCAGCAGCTTGGCAGGTGGGAGGGCCGGAAGCACAGATACGCAGTATTTT. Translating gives CASSLAGGRAGSTDTQYF.

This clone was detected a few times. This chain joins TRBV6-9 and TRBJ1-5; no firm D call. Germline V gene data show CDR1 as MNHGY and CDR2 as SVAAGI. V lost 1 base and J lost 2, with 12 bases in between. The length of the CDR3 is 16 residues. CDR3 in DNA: TGTGCCAGCAGTTATTTGTCTGGAGACTGCAATCAGCCCCAGCATTTT. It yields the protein CASSYLSGDCNQPQHF.

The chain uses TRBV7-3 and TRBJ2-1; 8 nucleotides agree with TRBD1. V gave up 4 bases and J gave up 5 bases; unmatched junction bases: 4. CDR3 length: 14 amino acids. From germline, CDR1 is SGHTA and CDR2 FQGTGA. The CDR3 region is CASSSTGANNEQFF. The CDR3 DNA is TGTGCCAGCAGCTCGACAGGGGCCAACAATGAGCAGTTCTTC.

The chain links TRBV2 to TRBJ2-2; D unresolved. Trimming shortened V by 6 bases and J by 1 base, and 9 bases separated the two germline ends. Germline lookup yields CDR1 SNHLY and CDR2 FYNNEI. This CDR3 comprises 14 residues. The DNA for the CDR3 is TGTGCCAGCAGCGCGGAAATGAACACCGGGGAGCTGTTTTTT. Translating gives CASSAEMNTGELFF. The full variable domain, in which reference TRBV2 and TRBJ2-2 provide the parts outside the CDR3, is EPEVTQTPSHQVTQMGQEVILRCVPISNHLYFYWYRQILGQKVEFLVSFYNNEISEKSEIFDDQFSVERPDGSNFTLKIRSTKLEDSAMYFCASSAEMNTGELFFGEGSRLTVL.

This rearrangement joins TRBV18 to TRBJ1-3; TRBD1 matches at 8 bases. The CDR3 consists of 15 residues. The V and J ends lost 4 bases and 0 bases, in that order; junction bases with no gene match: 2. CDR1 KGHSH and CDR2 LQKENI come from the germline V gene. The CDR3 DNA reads TGTGCCAGCTCACGACAGGGGTTCTCTGGAAACACCATATATTTT. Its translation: CASSRQGFSGNTIYF.

CDR3 amino acids: CASSDSGLAGGYEQYF. In DNA form, the CDR3 reads TGTGCCAGCAGTGACTCTGGACTAGCGGGAGGGTACGAGCAGTACTTC. The rearrangement joins TRBV6-4 to TRBJ2-7; 15 bases match TRBD2. The CDR3 runs to 16 residues. The trim removed 0 bases at V and 4 bases at J, leaving 1 base unmatched. CDR1 and CDR2 from the germline V gene are MRHNA and SNTAGT.

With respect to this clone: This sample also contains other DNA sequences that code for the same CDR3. For the CDR3, the DNA is TGTGCCAGCAGCCCTGGGACAGGGGAAAGCGAGCAGTACTTC. Translated: CASSPGTGESEQYF. The chain links TRBV3-1 (or the pseudogene TRBV3-2) to TRBJ2-7, with TRBD1 matching over 10 bases. Germline trimming cut 4 bases from V and 6 bases from J; bases unmatched to any gene: 6. Germline assignment: CDR1 LGHDT and CDR2 YNNKEL (reference sequence). The CDR3 consists of 14 residues.

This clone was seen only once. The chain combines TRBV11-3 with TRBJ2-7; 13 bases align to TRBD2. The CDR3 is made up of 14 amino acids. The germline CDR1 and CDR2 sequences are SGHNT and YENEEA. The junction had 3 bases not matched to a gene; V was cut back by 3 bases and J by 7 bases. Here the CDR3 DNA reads TGTGCCAGCAGCTTGGCGGGACTAGCGGGGGAGCAGTACTTC. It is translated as CASSLAGLAGEQYF.

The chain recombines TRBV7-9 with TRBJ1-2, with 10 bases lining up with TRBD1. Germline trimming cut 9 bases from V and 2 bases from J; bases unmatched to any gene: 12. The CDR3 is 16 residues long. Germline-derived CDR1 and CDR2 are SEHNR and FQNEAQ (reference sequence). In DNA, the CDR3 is TGTGCCAGTAGAGGACAGGGGGTGCCAGAGAACTATGGCTACACCTTC. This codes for CASRGQGVPENYGYTF.

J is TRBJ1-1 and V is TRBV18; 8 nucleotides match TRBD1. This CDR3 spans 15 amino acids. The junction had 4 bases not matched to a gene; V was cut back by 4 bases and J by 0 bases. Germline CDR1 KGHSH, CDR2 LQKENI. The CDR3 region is CASSRTGTVNTEAFF. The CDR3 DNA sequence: TGTGCCAGCTCACGGACAGGGACGGTGAACACTGAAGCTTTCTTT.

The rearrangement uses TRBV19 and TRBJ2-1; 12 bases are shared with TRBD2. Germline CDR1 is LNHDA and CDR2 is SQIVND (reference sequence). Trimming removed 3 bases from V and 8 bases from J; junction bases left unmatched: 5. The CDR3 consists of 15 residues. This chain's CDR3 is CASSIPSGRAYEQFF. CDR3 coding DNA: TGTGCCAGTAGTATTCCTAGCGGGAGGGCCTATGAGCAGTTCTTC. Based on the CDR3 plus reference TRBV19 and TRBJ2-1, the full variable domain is DGGITQSPKYLFRKEGQNVTLSCEQNLNHDAMYWYRQDPGQGLRLIYYSQIVNDFQKGDIAEGYSVSREKKESFPLTVTSAQKNPTAFYLCASSIPSGRAYEQFFGPGTRLTVL.

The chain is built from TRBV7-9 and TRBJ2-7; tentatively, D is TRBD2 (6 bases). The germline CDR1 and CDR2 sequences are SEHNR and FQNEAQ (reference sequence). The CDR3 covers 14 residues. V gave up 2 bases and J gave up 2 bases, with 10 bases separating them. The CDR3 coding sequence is TGTGCCAGCAGCTTATACGGAGGGACCTACGAGCAGTACTTC. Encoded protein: CASSLYGGTYEQYF.

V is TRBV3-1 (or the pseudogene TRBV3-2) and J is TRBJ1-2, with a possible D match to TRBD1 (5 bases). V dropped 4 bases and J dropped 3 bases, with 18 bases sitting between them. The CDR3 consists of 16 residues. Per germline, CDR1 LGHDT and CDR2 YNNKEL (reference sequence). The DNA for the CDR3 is TGTGCCAGCAGCCGGACCCATCCGACAGCCGACTATGGCTACACCTTC. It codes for CASSRTHPTADYGYTF.

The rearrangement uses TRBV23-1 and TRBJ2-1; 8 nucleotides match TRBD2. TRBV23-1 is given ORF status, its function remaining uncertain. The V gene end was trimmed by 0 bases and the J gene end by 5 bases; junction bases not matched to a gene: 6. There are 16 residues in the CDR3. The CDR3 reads CASSQSTTSEDNEQFF. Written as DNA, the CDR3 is TGCGCCAGCAGTCAATCGACGACTAGCGAAGACAATGAGCAGTTCTTC.

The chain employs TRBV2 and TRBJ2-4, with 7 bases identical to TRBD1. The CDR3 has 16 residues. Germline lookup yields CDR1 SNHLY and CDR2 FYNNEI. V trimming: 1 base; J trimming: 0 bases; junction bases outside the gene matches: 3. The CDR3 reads CASSEGRGLAKNIQYF. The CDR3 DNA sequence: TGTGCCAGCAGTGAAGGCAGGGGGTTAGCCAAAAACATTCAGTACTTC.

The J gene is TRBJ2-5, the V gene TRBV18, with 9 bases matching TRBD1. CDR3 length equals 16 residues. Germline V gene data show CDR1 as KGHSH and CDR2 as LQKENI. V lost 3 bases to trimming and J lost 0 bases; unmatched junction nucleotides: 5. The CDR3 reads CASSPRGQGYQETQYF. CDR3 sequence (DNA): TGTGCCAGCTCACCCCGCGGACAGGGGTACCAAGAGACCCAGTACTTC. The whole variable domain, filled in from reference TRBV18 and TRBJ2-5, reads NAGVMQNPRHLVRRRGQEARLRCSPMKGHSHVYWYRQLPEEGLKFMVYLQKENIIDESGMPKERFSAEFPKEGPSILRIQQVVRGDSAAYFCASSPRGQGYQETQYFGPGTRLLVL.

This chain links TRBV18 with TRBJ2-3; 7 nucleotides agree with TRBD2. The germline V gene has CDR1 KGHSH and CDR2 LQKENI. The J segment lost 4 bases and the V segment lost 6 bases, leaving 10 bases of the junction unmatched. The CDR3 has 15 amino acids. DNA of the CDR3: TGTGCCAGCTCCCCCCAGGGAGGGAGCGCAGATACGCAGTATTTT. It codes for CASSPQGGSADTQYF.

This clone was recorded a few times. The CDR3 DNA follows: TGTGCCAGCAGCCCGTTTGGGAACAGGGGGTCCTACGAGCAGTACTTC. Translation: CASSPFGNRGSYEQYF. The chain recombines TRBV7-9 with TRBJ2-7; the match to TRBD1 covers 8 bases. The germline CDR1 and CDR2 sequences are SEHNR and FQNEAQ (reference sequence). V was pared by 5 bases and J by 1 base, with 10 bases of the junction left unmatched. This CDR3 comprises 16 residues.

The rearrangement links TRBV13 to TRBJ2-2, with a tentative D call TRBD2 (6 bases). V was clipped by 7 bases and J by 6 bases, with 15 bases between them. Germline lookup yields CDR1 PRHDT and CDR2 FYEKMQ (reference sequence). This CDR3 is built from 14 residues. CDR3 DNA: TGTGCCAGCATCTTTAATGGAGGGTCCGGGGAGCTGTTTTTT. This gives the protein CASIFNGGSGELFF.

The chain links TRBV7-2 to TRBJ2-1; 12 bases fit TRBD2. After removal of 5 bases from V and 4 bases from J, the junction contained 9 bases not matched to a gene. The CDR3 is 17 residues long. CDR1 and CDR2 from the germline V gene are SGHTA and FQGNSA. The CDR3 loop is CASSLPRLAGVYNEQFF. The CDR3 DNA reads TGTGCCAGCAGCCTACCACGACTAGCGGGAGTGTACAATGAGCAGTTCTTC.

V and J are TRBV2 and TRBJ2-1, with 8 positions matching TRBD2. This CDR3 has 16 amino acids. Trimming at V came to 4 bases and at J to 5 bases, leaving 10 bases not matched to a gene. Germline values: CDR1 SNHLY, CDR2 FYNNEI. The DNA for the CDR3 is TGTGCCAGCAGTGTGGCTAGCGGGTACCTGGACAATGAGCAGTTCTTC. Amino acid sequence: CASSVASGYLDNEQFF.